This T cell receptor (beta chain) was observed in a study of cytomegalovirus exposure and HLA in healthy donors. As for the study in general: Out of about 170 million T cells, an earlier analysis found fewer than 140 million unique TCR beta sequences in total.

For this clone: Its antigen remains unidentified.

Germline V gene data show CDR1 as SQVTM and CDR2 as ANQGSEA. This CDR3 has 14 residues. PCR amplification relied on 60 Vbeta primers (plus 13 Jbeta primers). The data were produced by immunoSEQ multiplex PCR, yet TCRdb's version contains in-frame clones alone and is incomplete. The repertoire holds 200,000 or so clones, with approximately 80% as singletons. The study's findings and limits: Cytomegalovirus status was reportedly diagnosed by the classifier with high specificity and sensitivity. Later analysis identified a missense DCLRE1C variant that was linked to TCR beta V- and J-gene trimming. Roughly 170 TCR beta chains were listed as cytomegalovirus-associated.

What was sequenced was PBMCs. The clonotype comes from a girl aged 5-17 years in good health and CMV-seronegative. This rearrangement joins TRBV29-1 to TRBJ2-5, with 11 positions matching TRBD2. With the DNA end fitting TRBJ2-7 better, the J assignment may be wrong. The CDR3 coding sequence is TGCAGCGTTGGCGGGCTAGCGGGGGGCTACGAGCAGTACTTC. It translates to CSVGGLAGGYEQYF.